The rows below give T cell receptor beta chains drawn from one sample of a study of blood T cell repertoires in COVID-19. Only in-frame clones appear in the TCRdb table, and some are missing; sequencing was by immunoSEQ multiplex PCR. The profile shows nearly 110,000 clones, around 80% of them singletons. The sequenced sample consisted of peripheral blood. These receptors all come from a man in his 70s with acute or convalescent COVID-19. CDR3s include the opening cysteine and the closing phenylalanine or tryptophan. The D gene is left open where the match is weak. Some rows mark clone size as missing; the rest say once, few, many or name a class of expanded clone.

D	size	V	J	DNA	CDR3
-	-	TRBV11-3	TRBJ2-1	TGTGCCAGTAAACCAACAGGTTACAATGAGCAGTTCTTC	CASKPTGYNEQFF
-	-	TRBV6-5	TRBJ1-2	TGTGCCAGCAGTACCGGGGGACTCCCCACCTATGGCTACACCTTC	CASSTGGLPTYGYTF
-	once	TRBV7-8	TRBJ2-2	TGTGCCAGCAGCCAAGACAGGAACACCGGGGAGCTGTTTTTT	CASSQDRNTGELFF
-	-	TRBV7-2	TRBJ1-5	TGTGCCAGCAGCTTATTACAGGAGAATCAGCCCCAGCATTTT	CASSLLQENQPQHF
-	-	TRBV18	TRBJ2-7	TGTGCCAGCTCACCCGACCAGGGGTCCGAGCAGTACTTC	CASSPDQGSEQYF
-	once	TRBV9	TRBJ2-6	TGTGCCAGCAGCGTCCAGGGCTCTTTGCTCTCTGGGGCCAACGTCCTGACTTTC	CASSVQGSLLSGANVLTF
TRBD1	-	TRBV7-2	TRBJ1-2	TGTGCCAGCAGCTCGCTGACAGGGGGCGCTTGGGGCTACACCTTC	CASSSLTGGAWGYTF
TRBD2	-	TRBV5-6	TRBJ2-1	TGTGCCAGCAGCTTATCGACTAGCAATTACAATGAGCAGTTCTTC	CASSLSTSNYNEQFF
TRBD1	-	TRBV7-9	TRBJ2-5	TGTGCCAGCAGCCCCGGGGGACAGGGTGAGACCCAGTACTTC	CASSPGGQGETQYF
-	-	TRBV4-2	TRBJ2-6	TGTGCCAGCAGCCAAGTGGGCCTCGGCGGGGGGGCCAACGTCCTGACTTTC	CASSQVGLGGGANVLTF
-	-	TRBV12-3/TRBV12-4	TRBJ1-1	TGTGCCAGCAGGCTCACGGTAGAGACTGAAGCTTTCTTT	CASRLTVETEAFF
TRBD2	-	TRBV10-3	TRBJ2-3	TGTGCCATCAGTCCGGGACTAGCGAAGACAGATACGCAGTATTTT	CAISPGLAKTDTQYF
TRBD2	-	TRBV11-1	TRBJ2-3	TGTGCCAGCAGCCACAAAGCGGGGGACACAGATACGCAGTATTTT	CASSHKAGDTDTQYF
-	-	TRBV19	TRBJ1-6	TGTGCCAGTAGTATAGGACCGGCAGGGGTCAATTCACCCCTCCACTTT	CASSIGPAGVNSPLHF
-	-	TRBV6-2/TRBV6-3	TRBJ1-3	TGTGCCAGCAGTTACTCGACGGAATTTCGGGACACCATATATTTT	CASSYSTEFRDTIYF
-	-	TRBV5-4	TRBJ2-7	TGTGCCAGCAGCTTACAGGGCCTCTGGAACGAGCAGTACTTC	CASSLQGLWNEQYF
-	-	TRBV6-5	TRBJ1-6	TGTGCCAGCAGTTACGAGAGCTCCTATAATTCACCCCTCCACTTT	CASSYESSYNSPLHF
TRBD1	-	TRBV7-2	TRBJ2-5	TGTGCCAGCAGCGCCCAGACAGGGGGCCGGGAGACCCAGTACTTC	CASSAQTGGRETQYF
TRBD1	-	TRBV6-5	TRBJ2-7	TGTGCCAGCAGTCCGACAGGGGGCAGTTCCTACGAGCAGTACTTC	CASSPTGGSSYEQYF
-	-	TRBV9	TRBJ2-1	TGTGCCAGCAGCGCGCGGGACTGGAACAACGAGCAGTTCTTC	CASSARDWNNEQFF
-	-	TRBV6-5	TRBJ1-3	TGTGCCAGCACTTTGGGGCCTGGAAACACCATATATTTT	CASTLGPGNTIYF
TRBD1	once	TRBV4-2	TRBJ2-3	TGTGCCAGCAGCCAAGATTTCGGACAGGGAACAGATACGCAGTATTTT	CASSQDFGQGTDTQYF
TRBD1	-	TRBV6-6	TRBJ1-1	TGTGCCAGCGGACAGGGAATGAACACTGAAGCTTTCTTT	CASGQGMNTEAFF
TRBD1	-	TRBV12-3/TRBV12-4	TRBJ2-3	TGTGCCAGCACTAGACAGGGTCCCGATACGCAGTATTTT	CASTRQGPDTQYF
-	-	TRBV4-3	TRBJ2-7	TGCGCCAGCAGCCAAGTTGGGTCTAGCTCCTACGAGCAGTACTTC	CASSQVGSSSYEQYF
-	-	TRBV27	TRBJ1-2	TGTGCCAGCAGTTTGTCCGGAGGACCTCGAGGTGGCTACACCTTC	CASSLSGGPRGGYTF
-	once	TRBV2	TRBJ1-2	TGTGCCAGCAGTCTGACAGGCAATGATGGCTACACCTTC	CASSLTGNDGYTF
TRBD2	-	TRBV6-5	TRBJ2-1	TGTGCCAGCAGAATAGCGGGAAACCCCACTGAGCAGTTCTTC	CASRIAGNPTEQFF
-	-	TRBV2	TRBJ1-4	TGTGCCAGCAGTGAATCATGGGGCGGGGTTCCAGAAAAACTGTTTTTT	CASSESWGGVPEKLFF
-	once	TRBV18	TRBJ2-7	TGTGCCAGCTCGCCCCAGGCGAGCGAGCAGTACTTC	CASSPQASEQYF